This T cell receptor beta chain was observed in a study of blood T cell repertoires in COVID-19. About the study: PBMCs, B-cell-depleted T cells, or T cells were the source of the cDNA or gDNA that made up the material.

The ends were cut back, 6 bases at V and 4 bases at J, with 12 bases in the middle. The CDR3 consists of 13 residues. Original data processing: Amplification of reference gene primers was used by the study to estimate nucleated cell counts. The protocol was immunoSEQ multiplex PCR, while the TCRdb copy is restricted to in-frame clones and leaves out a portion. The DNA was the basis for D and trimming; V, J and clone size are from that table. The table has tens of thousands of clones, roughly 82% seen once. Material for sequencing was peripheral blood. The source of this sequence is a woman aged 60 to 75 with acute or convalescent COVID-19. This rearrangement joins TRBV12-3 or TRBV12-4 to TRBJ1-1; unclear D gene. Written as DNA, the CDR3 is TGTGCCAGCAGACCACCGGGTGTCACTGAAGCTTTCTTT. It translates to CASRPPGVTEAFF.